The 22 T cell receptor beta chains reported below all come from one sample, sequenced in a study of radiotherapy plus CTLA-4 blockade in lung cancer. Assay: immunoSEQ multiplex PCR; the TCRdb copy retains only in-frame clones and omits some. The table includes about 73,000 clones, about nine tenths detected once. The sequencing here drew on peripheral blood, taken from a patient treated with radiotherapy plus ipilimumab. Every receptor here comes from a human donor with non-small cell lung cancer that progressed on radiotherapy plus ipilimumab.

V usage is TRBV5-8 and J usage is TRBJ1-2; no definite D call. The CDR3 contains 12 residues. V lost 4 bases and J lost 7, with 11 bases in between. Germline CDR1 and CDR2: SGHTS and YDEGEE. The CDR3 is CASSPDWGGYTF. CDR3 DNA sequence: TGTGCCAGCAGCCCGGACTGGGGTGGCTACACCTTC. Together with reference TRBV5-8 and TRBJ1-2, the CDR3 gives the full variable domain: EAGVTQSPTHLIKTRGQQATLRCSPISGHTSVYWYQQALGLGLQFLLWYDEGEERNRGNFPPRFSGRQFPNYSSELNVNALELEDSALYLCASSPDWGGYTFGSGTRLTVV.

The rearrangement joins TRBV5-8 to TRBJ1-2; 8 positions match TRBD1. V lost 0 bases and J lost 3; bases outside the gene matches: 7. The CDR3 sequence is 16 residues long. From germline, CDR1 is SGHTS and CDR2 YDEGEE. CDR3 in DNA: TGTGCCAGCAGCTTGGGGACAGGGAGATTACACTATGGCTACACCTTC. Its translation is CASSLGTGRLHYGYTF.

This rearrangement joins TRBV27 to TRBJ1-6; TRBD1 is a possible D gene (5 bases). This CDR3 has 15 amino acids. Trimming cost V 8 bases and J 0 bases, with 11 bases left between them. Germline V lookup: CDR1 MNHEY, CDR2 SMNVEV (reference sequence). CDR3 sequence: CASQGRGSYNSPLHF. CDR3 DNA: TGTGCCAGCCAGGGAAGAGGCTCCTATAATTCACCCCTCCACTTT.

This clone was found once. V gene TRBV30 combines with J gene TRBJ1-2; D call uncertain. V was trimmed by 2 bases and J by 8 bases, leaving 9 bases between them. From germline, CDR1 is GTSNPN and CDR2 SVGIG (reference sequence). The CDR3 has 11 residues. CDR3 sequence reads: CAWSSVGGYTF. DNA of the CDR3: TGTGCCTGGAGTTCCGTGGGGGGCTACACCTTC.

The chain uses TRBV9 and TRBJ2-5; the match to TRBD2 covers 8 bases. The germline CDR1 and CDR2 sequences are SGDLS and YYNGEE. Losses at the gene ends were 0 bases for V and 3 bases for J; bases not matched to a gene: 10. This CDR3 has 17 amino acids. The CDR3: CASSVDSGSGLKETQYF. The CDR3, as DNA: TGTGCCAGCAGCGTAGACAGCGGGAGTGGGTTAAAAGAGACCCAGTACTTC.

This chain uses TRBV6-5 with TRBJ2-1; TRBD2 is a possible D gene (6 bases). Trimming took off 0 bases at V and 2 bases at J, with 11 bases between the two ends. Germline lookup yields CDR1 MNHEY and CDR2 SVGAGI. This CDR3 is built from 16 residues. The CDR3 here is CASSYSRGSPYNEQFF. CDR3 in DNA: TGTGCCAGCAGTTACTCTCGGGGGAGCCCCTACAATGAGCAGTTCTTC.

The genes are TRBV9 and TRBJ2-5; 8 nucleotides align to TRBD2. This CDR3 is 16 amino acids long. V lost 3 bases, J lost 2 bases, and 9 bases stayed unmatched. CDR1 and CDR2 from the germline V gene are SGDLS and YYNGEE. CDR3 amino acids: CASSADATSAQETQYF. Here the CDR3 DNA reads TGTGCCAGCAGCGCTGACGCGACTAGCGCTCAAGAGACCCAGTACTTC.

This sequence joins TRBV28 and TRBJ2-3; no clear D gene. From germline, CDR1 is MDHEN and CDR2 SYDVKM. V was pared by 4 bases and J by 6 bases, with 5 bases between. There are 11 residues in the CDR3. In DNA, the CDR3 is TGTGCCAGCAGTTGGGCGGATACGCAGTATTTT. Amino acids: CASSWADTQYF.

The gene calls are TRBV29-1 and TRBJ2-5; 7 nucleotides match TRBD1. Germline V gene data show CDR1 as SQVTM and CDR2 as ANQGSEA. The CDR3 runs to 13 residues. With 5 bases clipped from V and 1 base from J, the junction kept 4 bases outside the gene matches. The CDR3 here is CSVRQGIQETQYF. As DNA, the CDR3 is TGCAGCGTTAGACAGGGAATCCAAGAGACCCAGTACTTC.

V is TRBV29-1 and J is TRBJ1-3; possibly TRBD1 for D (5 bases). CDR1 SQVTM and CDR2 ANQGSEA come from the germline V gene. The germline V and J ends were trimmed by 7 bases and 0 bases, with 16 bases remaining between them. The CDR3 is made up of 15 amino acids. The CDR3, as DNA: TGCAGCGCCGGAGAAGGGACCGGCTCTGGAAACACCATATATTTT. This gives the protein CSAGEGTGSGNTIYF. The variable domain in full, completed from reference TRBV29-1 and TRBJ1-3, reads SAVISQKPSRDICQRGTSLTIQCQVDSQVTMMFWYRQQPGQSLTLIATANQGSEATYESGFVIDKFPISRPNLTFSTLTVSNMSPEDSSIYLCSAGEGTGSGNTIYFGEGSWLTVV.

The chain joins TRBV9 to TRBJ2-2; 16 nucleotides agree with TRBD2. Germline CDR1 is SGDLS and CDR2 is YYNGEE. This CDR3 is 18 amino acids long. Trimming removed 3 bases from V and 3 bases from J; junction bases left unmatched: 5. The CDR3 protein is CASSGGTSGRVDTGELFF. The CDR3 bases are TGTGCCAGCAGCGGAGGGACTAGCGGGAGGGTGGACACCGGGGAGCTGTTTTTT. Together with reference TRBV9 and TRBJ2-2, the CDR3 gives the full variable domain: DSGVTQTPKHLITATGQRVTLRCSPRSGDLSVYWYQQSLDQGLQFLIQYYNGEERAKGNILERFSAQQFPDLHSELNLSSLELGDSALYFCASSGGTSGRVDTGELFFGEGSRLTVL.

The chain combines TRBV28 with TRBJ1-2; 11 bases are a match to TRBD1. The CDR3 totals 18 residues. From germline, CDR1 is MDHEN and CDR2 SYDVKM. V lost 2 bases and J lost 6; bases outside the gene matches: 14. CDR3 bases: TGTGCCAGCAGTTTAAGCGTCACTGGGACAGGGGGGGAAGATGGCTACACCTTC. It yields the protein CASSLSVTGTGGEDGYTF.

J is TRBJ2-1 and V is TRBV9; perhaps TRBD2 as D (5 bases). The CDR3 covers 16 residues. Germline lookup yields CDR1 SGDLS and CDR2 YYNGEE. Deletions cut 0 bases from V and 7 bases from J, with 17 bases between. The CDR3 DNA reads as TGTGCCAGCAGCGTAGTAGGCCAGACTACTGGGAATGAGCAGTTCTTC. Amino acid sequence: CASSVVGQTTGNEQFF.

The chain links TRBV5-1 to TRBJ2-7; 8 bases fit TRBD1. V was clipped by 4 bases and J by 2 bases; unmatched bases: 5. The CDR3 covers 14 residues. Germline assignment: CDR1 SGHRS and CDR2 YFSETQ. CDR3 region: CASSKLTGAYEQYV. CDR3 DNA: TGCGCCAGCAGCAAGCTGACAGGGGCCTACGAGCAGTACGTC.

The chain links TRBV7-2 to TRBJ2-7, with TRBD2 matching 15 bases. This CDR3 comprises 16 residues. J was trimmed by 4 bases and V by 1 base; bases with no gene match: 2. Germline V gene lookup returns CDR1 SGHTA and CDR2 FQGNSA. The DNA for the CDR3 is TGTGCCAGCAGCTTAGAGGGGACTAGCGGGAGGTACGAGCAGTACTTC. As protein: CASSLEGTSGRYEQYF.

The chain is built from TRBV19 and TRBJ1-2, with D perhaps matching TRBD1 (5 bases). This CDR3 is 15 amino acids long. V was shortened by 4 bases and J by 8 bases, with 20 bases between the two germline ends. Germline CDR1 and CDR2: LNHDA and SQIVND (reference sequence). CDR3: CASSTLKGPSYGYTF. As DNA, the CDR3 is TGTGCCAGTAGTACACTAAAGGGGCCATCCTACGGCTACACCTTC. Drawing the rest from reference TRBV19 and TRBJ1-2, the complete variable domain is DGGITQSPKYLFRKEGQNVTLSCEQNLNHDAMYWYRQDPGQGLRLIYYSQIVNDFQKGDIAEGYSVSREKKESFPLTVTSAQKNPTAFYLCASSTLKGPSYGYTFGSGTRLTVV.

The V call is TRBV15, the J call TRBJ1-5; no firm D call. This CDR3 has 13 residues. Per the germline V gene, CDR1 is LNHNV and CDR2 is YYDKDF (reference sequence). Trimming pared 3 bases from V and 9 bases from J, leaving 12 bases between. CDR3 sequence reads: CATSRDQKGPQHF. The CDR3 nucleotides read TGTGCCACCAGCAGGGACCAAAAGGGGCCCCAGCATTTT.

The chain has TRBV25-1 and TRBJ2-7, with 10 bases fitting TRBD2. CDR1 and CDR2 from the germline V gene are MGHDK and SYGVNS. This CDR3 has 15 amino acids. J gave up 3 bases and V 6 bases, and 8 bases lay outside the gene matches. CDR3 in amino acids: CASSPLAGVYYEQYF. In DNA, the CDR3 is TGTGCCAGCAGCCCGCTAGCGGGAGTCTACTACGAGCAGTACTTC.

The rearrangement uses TRBV19 and TRBJ2-4; D is ambiguous. CDR1 LNHDA and CDR2 SQIVND come from the germline V gene (reference sequence). With 8 bases removed from V and 0 bases from J, the gap between germline ends came to 8 bases. CDR3 length: 13 amino acids. The CDR3 nucleotides are TGTGCCAGTTCGATGCTAGCCAAAAACATTCAGTACTTC. It yields the protein CASSMLAKNIQYF.

V and J are TRBV11-3 and TRBJ2-5; the D is unclear. This CDR3 has 13 residues. Trimming stripped 1 base from V and 2 bases from J, with 5 bases between. CDR1 is SGHNT and CDR2 is YENEEA in the germline V gene. CDR3 in amino acids: CASSLANQETQYF. CDR3 bases: TGTGCCAGCAGCTTAGCAAATCAAGAGACCCAGTACTTC.

This clone was seen a handful of times. The chain employs TRBV19 and TRBJ1-5; 9 nucleotides agree with TRBD1. This CDR3 has 16 amino acids. In germline, CDR1 is LNHDA, CDR2 SQIVND (reference sequence). J gave up 0 bases and V 8 bases, and 8 bases lay outside the gene matches. DNA for the CDR3: TGTGCCAGTCAGGACAGGGGCTCCAATAGCAATCAGCCCCAGCATTTT. This sequence encodes CASQDRGSNSNQPQHF.

Comments on this clone: An end of the junction does not agree with germline; a read error may underlie this. The CDR3 DNA is TGTGCTAGCAGCTTAGCAGCGTCTAGCAATGAGCAGTTCTTC. It translates to CASSLAASSNEQFF. V gene TRBV7-7 combines with J gene TRBJ2-1; D uncertain. CDR3 length: 14 residues. Germline CDR1 reads SSHAT; CDR2 reads FNYEAQ (reference sequence).